This T cell receptor beta chain was sequenced in a study of cytomegalovirus exposure and HLA in healthy donors. Overall study results and limits: Trimming of TCR beta V- and J-genes showed a link, identified in a later analysis, to a missense DCLRE1C variant. Association with HLA alleles at 0.05 false discovery rate was found for 15,000 to 20,000 TCR beta sequences in a later analysis.

Both 60 Vbeta primers and 13 Jbeta primers went into the PCR. Some clones are missing from TCRdb's copy, which holds only in-frame ones; the method was immunoSEQ multiplex PCR. The sample yields around 130,000 clones, 61% seen once. In regard to this clone: Its antigen is unknown.

V lost 4 bases and J lost 3; bases outside the gene matches: 10. Germline assignment: CDR1 ENHRY and CDR2 SYGVKD. This CDR3 is 18 amino acids long. V and J are TRBV10-3 and TRBJ1-5, with 12 bases fitting TRBD1. The source is a male donor in good health and CMV-seronegative. The sample comprised PBMCs. DNA for the CDR3: TGTGCCATCAGTGCTACGGGACAGGGGGCGATCCCCAATCAGCCCCAGCATTTT. Protein: CAISATGQGAIPNQPQHF.